This is a list of T cell receptor beta chains from one sample in a study of T cells and copy number aberrations in small-cell lung cancer. TCRdb's table, derived via immunoSEQ multiplex PCR, lists solely in-frame clones and lacks some. The repertoire consists of roughly 300 clones, with approximately 87% occurring once and the leading ten covering about 8.7%. Sample: tumor tissue. The origin of the receptors is a woman aged 60-70 years with small cell lung cancer. CDR3s include the opening cysteine and the closing phenylalanine or tryptophan. The D gene is left open where the match is weak. Only some rows state a clone size, as once, few, many or a class for expanded clones.

D gene | J gene | V gene | clone size | CDR3 protein | CDR3 DNA
TRBD2 | TRBJ2-5 | TRBV5-5 | . | CASSLAIAGAPGTQYF | TGTGCCAGCAGCTTGGCGATAGCGGGGGCTCCAGGGACCCAGTACTTC
. | TRBJ2-3 | TRBV13 | . | CASSLRTGIEPQYF | TGTGCCAGCAGCCTAAGAACAGGGATAGAGCCGCAGTATTTT
. | TRBJ2-2 | TRBV10-2 | . | CASSGTYGELFF | TGCGCCAGCAGTGGGACTTACGGGGAGCTGTTTTTT
TRBD2 | TRBJ2-6 | TRBV5-1 | . | CASSDGLAGPSGANVLTF | TGCGCCAGCAGCGACGGACTAGCGGGTCCCTCTGGGGCCAACGTCCTGACTTTC
TRBD1 | TRBJ1-2 | TRBV18 | . | CASSPPPGTDYGYTF | TGTGCCAGCTCACCACCCCCCGGGACAGACTATGGCTACACCTTC
. | TRBJ1-1 | TRBV15 | . | CATTYHIGGGNTEAFF | TGTGCCACCACCTACCATATCGGGGGAGGGAACACTGAAGCTTTCTTT
TRBD2 | TRBJ2-1 | TRBV9 | . | CASSTTSGGLNEQFF | TGTGCCAGCAGCACGACTAGCGGGGGCCTCAATGAGCAGTTCTTC
. | TRBJ2-3 | TRBV25-1 | . | CASTYGDTQYF | TGTGCCAGCACCTACGGAGATACGCAGTATTTT
. | TRBJ1-2 | TRBV28 | . | CASSPDRIYGYTF | TGTGCCAGCAGTCCTGACAGAATCTATGGCTACACCTTC
. | TRBJ2-7 | TRBV2 | . | CASTDDPYYEQYF | TGTGCCAGCACCGACGACCCGTACTACGAGCAGTACTTC
TRBD1 | TRBJ2-7 | TRBV7-6 | . | CASSQTGQGATQEQYF | TGTGCCAGCAGCCAAACAGGGCAGGGGGCTACACAGGAGCAGTACTTC
. | TRBJ1-1 | TRBV5-1 | once | CASSLAPGVNTEAFF | TGCGCCAGCAGCTTGGCTCCAGGGGTGAACACTGAAGCTTTCTTT
. | TRBJ1-1 | TRBV9 | . | CASSNWMNTEAFF | TGTGCCAGCAGCAACTGGATGAACACTGAAGCTTTCTTT
. | TRBJ1-5 | TRBV19 | few | CASSITLISNQPQHF | TGTGCCAGTAGTATAACACTAATCAGCAATCAGCCCCAGCATTTT
TRBD2 | TRBJ2-7 | TRBV25-1 | . | CASSLAVDEQYF | TGTGCCAGCAGCCTAGCGGTGGACGAGCAGTACTTC
. | TRBJ2-7 | TRBV10-1 | . | CASSANAGASSYEQYF | TGCGCCAGCAGTGCCAACGCGGGGGCCTCCTCCTACGAGCAGTACTTC
TRBD1 | TRBJ2-5 | TRBV30 | . | CAWSAGQGLETQYF | TGTGCCTGGAGCGCCGGACAGGGCTTGGAGACCCAGTACTTC
TRBD1 | TRBJ1-1 | TRBV5-6 | . | CASSLGQGGAFF | TGTGCCAGCAGCCTCGGACAGGGTGGAGCTTTCTTT
TRBD2 | TRBJ2-7 | TRBV5-1 | . | CASSSTGWSGGVFYEQYF | TGCGCCAGCAGCTCGACAGGGTGGAGCGGGGGGGTATTCTACGAGCAGTACTTC
. | TRBJ1-1 | TRBV4-1 | . | CASSQDLALGRIEAFF | TGCGCCAGCAGCCAAGATCTTGCACTCGGCAGGATTGAAGCTTTCTTT
TRBD1 | TRBJ2-5 | TRBV7-6 | . | CASSSRQGEKTQYF | TGTGCCAGCAGCTCCCGACAGGGGGAAAAGACCCAGTACTTC
. | TRBJ2-7 | TRBV6-5 | . | CASTASWGYEQYF | TGTGCCAGCACGGCTAGTTGGGGATACGAGCAGTACTTC
. | TRBJ1-1 | TRBV19 | . | CASSTAQNTEAFF | TGTGCCAGTAGTACGGCACAAAACACTGAAGCTTTCTTT
TRBD2 | TRBJ2-3 | TRBV7-2 | . | CASSQGLAGPTSF | TGTGCCAGCAGCCAAGGACTAGCGGGGCCCACTTCTTTT
TRBD1 | TRBJ1-2 | TRBV2 | few | CATTGTANYGYTF | TGTGCCACAACCGGGACAGCCAACTATGGCTACACCTTC
. | TRBJ2-7 | TRBV7-9 | few | CASSSTRSASYSYEQYF | TGTGCCAGCAGCTCCACCAGGAGCGCCTCTTACTCCTACGAGCAGTACTTC
. | TRBJ1-1 | TRBV10-3 | . | CAISEEGNTEAFF | TGTGCCATCAGTGAAGAGGGGAACACTGAAGCTTTCTTT
. | TRBJ1-2 | TRBV7-8 | . | CASSLLGGNYGYTF | TGTGCCAGCAGCTTATTGGGGGGTAACTATGGCTACACCTTC
TRBD2 | TRBJ2-3 | TRBV9 | . | CASSVATGTSGTDTQYF | TGTGCCAGCAGCGTAGCTACTGGGACTAGCGGCACAGATACGCAGTATTTT
. | TRBJ1-1 | TRBV6-5 | . | CASSRRGTEAFF | TGTGCCAGCAGTCGTCGGGGGACTGAAGCTTTCTTT
. | TRBJ1-6 | TRBV5-1 | . | CASSLGGRGSPLHF | TGCGCCAGCAGCTTGGGCGGCAGGGGATCACCCCTCCACTTT
. | TRBJ2-1 | TRBV2 | . | CASSTTREQFF | TGTGCCAGCAGTACCACGAGGGAGCAGTTCTTC
. | TRBJ1-2 | TRBV19 | . | CASEQGRYGYTF | TGTGCCAGCGAGCAGGGGCGGTATGGCTACACCTTC
. | TRBJ2-2 | TRBV11-1 | . | CASSLEVYTGELFF | TGTGCCAGCAGCCTGGAGGTGTACACCGGGGAGCTGTTTTTT
TRBD2 | TRBJ2-3 | TRBV6-5 | . | CASSLGLAGDTQYF | TGTGCCAGCAGTTTAGGGCTAGCGGGAGATACGCAGTATTTT
. | TRBJ1-6 | TRBV18 | . | CASSPQPNSPLHF | TGTGCCAGCTCACCACAGCCTAATTCACCCCTCCACTTT
. | TRBJ1-5 | TRBV7-2 | . | CASSPGGIANQPQHF | TGTGCCAGCAGCCCGGGGGGTATCGCCAATCAGCCCCAGCATTTT
. | TRBJ1-1 | TRBV11-2 | . | CASSLVVNTEAFF | TGTGCCAGCAGCTTAGTTGTGAACACTGAAGCTTTCTTT
. | TRBJ2-7 | TRBV15 | . | CATSRWAESYEQYF | TGTGCCACCAGCAGGTGGGCGGAATCCTACGAGCAGTACTTC
. | TRBJ2-6 | TRBV7-1 | . | CASSRTGRGQSRANVLTF | TGTGCCAGCAGCAGAACCGGACGAGGACAAAGTCGGGCCAACGTCCTGACTTTC
. | TRBJ1-1 | TRBV5-1 | . | CASRAGETEAFF | TGCGCCAGCAGGGCAGGGGAAACTGAAGCTTTCTTT
. | TRBJ2-7 | TRBV5-1 | . | CASSLGGYTATYEQYF | TGCGCCAGCAGCTTGGGGGGGTATACGGCAACCTACGAGCAGTACTTC
TRBD1 | TRBJ2-5 | TRBV5-1 | few | CASSLGTGLQETQYF | TGCGCCAGCAGCCTCGGGACAGGACTACAAGAGACCCAGTACTTC
. | TRBJ1-5 | TRBV11-2 | once | CASSLDMGNQPQHF | TGTGCCAGCAGCTTAGATATGGGCAATCAGCCCCAGCATTTT
. | TRBJ2-3 | TRBV7-9 | . | CASSPVGATTDTQYF | TGTGCCAGCAGCCCAGTAGGGGCCACCACAGATACGCAGTATTTT
. | TRBJ1-1 | TRBV15 | . | CATSRDFGGVAEAFF | TGTGCCACCAGCAGAGATTTCGGGGGCGTCGCTGAAGCTTTCTTT
TRBD1 | TRBJ1-4 | TRBV9 | . | CASSVAQGAGEKLFF | TGTGCCAGCAGCGTAGCCCAGGGGGCTGGGGAAAAACTGTTTTTT
. | TRBJ2-7 | TRBV11-2 | . | CASSLGTEQYF | TGTGCCAGCAGTTTGGGGACCGAGCAGTACTTC
. | TRBJ1-1 | TRBV6-6 | . | CASSLNSREAFF | TGTGCCAGCAGTCTAAACAGCCGTGAAGCTTTCTTT
TRBD2 | TRBJ2-7 | TRBV15 | . | CATSRDFGGYYEQYF | TGTGCCACCAGCAGAGATTTCGGGGGGTACTACGAGCAGTACTTC
. | TRBJ2-3 | TRBV7-9 | . | CASSSAGTTDTQYF | TGTGCCAGCAGCTCCGCGGGGACCACAGATACGCAGTATTTT
. | TRBJ1-1 | TRBV5-8 | . | CASSLAGITEAFF | TGTGCCAGCAGCTTGGCTGGGATCACTGAAGCTTTCTTT
. | TRBJ2-7 | TRBV28 | . | CASSLTPYEQYF | TGTGCCAGCAGTTTGACGCCTTACGAGCAGTACTTC
. | TRBJ1-1 | TRBV4-1 | . | CASSYDAGNTEAFF | TGCGCCAGCAGCTACGATGCGGGGAACACTGAAGCTTTCTTT
. | TRBJ1-5 | TRBV9 | . | CASSVGTVNQPQHF | TGTGCCAGCAGCGTAGGGACAGTTAATCAGCCCCAGCATTTT
TRBD2 | TRBJ2-3 | TRBV5-1 | . | CASSLLSGGGTDTQYF | TGCGCCAGCAGCTTGCTTAGCGGGGGGGGCACAGATACGCAGTATTTT
. | TRBJ1-1 | TRBV27 | . | CASSLRAGTEAFF | TGTGCCAGCAGTTTGAGGGCCGGTACTGAAGCTTTCTTT